This T cell receptor (beta chain) appears in the sequencing data of a study of blood T cell repertoires in COVID-19 (TCRdb year 2020). In terms of the full investigation: Samples from collaborators originated in the United States, Italy and Spain and spanned both the acute and convalescent phases of COVID-19. The repertoires were released in a freely available public database meant as a resource for research on the immune response to SARS-CoV-2. Deeply sampled blood TCRbeta repertoires from subjects exposed to, actively infected with, or recovered from COVID-19 were included in the dataset. The prospective study material was composed of cDNA or gDNA derived from T cells, B-cell-depleted T cells, or PBMCs. The sample metadata nearly always contained a de-identified subject ID, COVID-19 status, age in years and sex. The samples were drawn from two sources: the first 160 participants of the ongoing ImmuneRACE study, and 950 to 1,500 subjects contributed by 6 global collaborators. Where HLA class I and class II types were available, the types were taken from metadata supplied by the sample provider, not from assay-based typing. Findings and caveats that apply to the study as a whole: The amount of clinical and demographic metadata varied by source and participant and was provided uncurated.

Enrolling through a virtual design, the prospective study's participants ranged in age from roughly 18 to 89 years and lived across roughly 24 United States geographic areas. To assign participants to cohorts, the prospective study relied on clinical history that participants themselves reported in a screening survey and a study questionnaire. ImmuneRACE Cohort 3 recovered participants were defined by two consecutive negative NP/OP PCR tests, healthcare professional clearance, or symptom resolution. In the prospective study, mobile phlebotomists collected whole blood, serum and a nasopharyngeal or oropharyngeal swab from each participant. Participants in the prospective study had the option to provide additional blood draws and questionnaires over a 2-month period. Blood samples from the prospective study were shipped frozen or at room temperature prior to DNA extraction. A word on this clone: Its specific antigen is unknown. Qualities for individual bases were not recorded, and no much larger clone is one base off.

V ends up 6 bases short and J 9 bases short, with an unmatched junction base count of 13. Per the germline V gene, SNHLY is the CDR1 and FYNNEI is the CDR2. The CDR3 covers 15 residues, taking in both the cysteine and the phenylalanine. Only the CDR3 DNA is retained, 45 bases long and in frame from the first base. The immunoSEQ Assay, a bias-controlled multiplex PCR, was used to amplify TCRbeta CDR3 regions from genomic DNA. In the source study's methods: Nucleated cell counts per sample were estimated from amplification of reference gene primers within the assay. To quantify the absolute abundance of each unique TCRbeta CDR3 rearrangement, sequence reads were collapsed and filtered. Productive Simpson clonality was computed per sample as the square root of Simpson's diversity index over productive rearrangements. TCRdb's version of the immuneACCESS table is confined to in-frame rearrangements and falls short of the full clone set. An unresolved V gene accounts for under half of the shortfall where checked; the remainder is of unknown origin. Clone size and V and J calls were adopted from that table, with D and trimming inferred from the DNA. The sample contains over 150,000 clones, over 75% of them found a single time. Together, the top ten hold 5.5% to 8.5% of the sample.

The chain is assembled from TRBV2 and TRBJ2-1; 8 bases in the middle match TRBD2. This sequence was found in a woman aged 50 to 60 who had recovered from COVID-19. The sequenced material came from PBMCs or T cells enriched from blood (not recorded which). DNA sequence: TGTGCCAGCAGCGCCAGCGGGAGTGCATATATTGAGCAGTTCTTC. It is translated as CASSASGSAYIEQFF.